This TCR beta chain was sequenced in a study of identical twins. This CDR3 has 14 amino acids. Germline V gene sequence: CDR1 SGHRS, CDR2 YFSETQ. V was pared by 4 bases and J by 6 bases, with 15 bases between. General observations from the study: Researchers caution that invariant MAIT and iNKT cells could partly confound zero-insertion analyses. These conclusions were based on statistical analysis (cross-sectional, not following the same donors).

A remark on this clonotype: Its target is unknown.

Unique molecular identifiers were present on the cDNA, which also gained a universal primer site by template switching. In TCRdb, the 5' RACE reads were re-called with MiXCR into one record per CDR3 protein. The sample records hundreds of thousands of distinct CDR3 sequences, 5.5% to 6.5% being singletons. The chain couples TRBV5-1 to TRBJ2-3, with D possibly being TRBD2 (5 bases). This TCR derives from a young man in good health. Material: naive T cells sorted from blood. This chain's CDR3 is CASSLRWGADTQYF. The CDR3 nucleotides are TGCGCCAGCAGCCTGAGATGGGGAGCCGATACGCAGTATTTT.